The rows below give T cell receptor beta chains drawn from one sample of a study of cytomegalovirus exposure and HLA in healthy donors. The data were produced by immunoSEQ multiplex PCR, yet TCRdb's version contains in-frame clones alone and is incomplete. The top ten clones hold 13% to 15% of a sample with some 180,000 clones, around 78% of them seen once. Sequencing was performed on PBMCs. These TCRs come from a young woman in good health and CMV-seropositive. CDR3s include the opening cysteine and the closing phenylalanine or tryptophan. Fields, in order: clone size, V gene, J gene, CDR3 protein. Only some rows state a clone size, as once, few, many or a class for expanded clones.

clone_size: NA
v_call: TRBV2
j_call: TRBJ2-1
cdr3_aa: CASSEAPGLEQFF

clone_size: NA
v_call: TRBV7-3
j_call: TRBJ2-1
cdr3_aa: CASSSYTTAPNEQFF

clone_size: once
v_call: TRBV30
j_call: TRBJ1-6
cdr3_aa: CAWSVQGRVESPLHF

clone_size: NA
v_call: TRBV10-3
j_call: TRBJ2-1
cdr3_aa: CAISSDFYNEQFF

clone_size: NA
v_call: TRBV7-9
j_call: TRBJ1-2
cdr3_aa: CASSSLGAHYGYTF

clone_size: NA
v_call: TRBV7-9
j_call: TRBJ1-5
cdr3_aa: CASSDRGENQPQHF

clone_size: NA
v_call: TRBV9
j_call: TRBJ2-3
cdr3_aa: CASSGYTLSTDTQYF

clone_size: few
v_call: TRBV19
j_call: TRBJ2-3
cdr3_aa: CASGLTRDTDTQYF

clone_size: NA
v_call: TRBV5-4
j_call: TRBJ2-6
cdr3_aa: CASSLTVPLSGANVLTF

clone_size: NA
v_call: TRBV18
j_call: TRBJ2-7
cdr3_aa: CASSPQTGERHEQYF

clone_size: NA
v_call: TRBV7-9
j_call: NA
cdr3_aa: CASSRGQGRGEQYF

clone_size: NA
v_call: TRBV7-8
j_call: TRBJ1-2
cdr3_aa: CASSPRTDLNYGYTF

clone_size: NA
v_call: TRBV10-1
j_call: TRBJ2-7
cdr3_aa: CASSESGTGLNEQYF

clone_size: NA
v_call: TRBV19
j_call: TRBJ2-7
cdr3_aa: CASNTPGYEQYF

clone_size: NA
v_call: TRBV21-1
j_call: TRBJ2-2
cdr3_aa: CASSDSTGELFF

clone_size: NA
v_call: TRBV7-3
j_call: TRBJ2-3
cdr3_aa: CASSRAPTDTQYF